This T cell receptor (beta chain) was identified during a study of molecular identifiers for immune sequencing clone quantification. Whole-study context: The replicates split RNA from roughly 20,000 or 100,000 naive CD8 cells five ways and sequenced four.

TCRdb re-called the PCR reads with MiXCR, one entry per CDR3 protein. The sample includes a few hundred thousand distinct CDR3 sequences, around 25% of them seen just once. Every naive CD8 library was made from between roughly 19,000 and 1,000,000 sorted cells with 10%, 30% or 50% RNA. This clonotype was observed a few times. Sequenced: naive CD8+ T cells from blood, with Jurkat cell RNA spiked in. Sample subset: FACS-sorted CD8+CD4-CCR7+CD45RA+ naive T cells. This clonotype originated in a human donor in good health. Some libraries in this study had Jurkat cell RNA spiked in.

This CDR3 is CASSVSGGPEEKLFF. The CDR3 DNA sequence: TGTGCCAGCAGCGTATCCGGGGGGCCGGAAGAAAAACTGTTTTTT. The chain carries TRBV9 and TRBJ1-4, with D maybe TRBD1 (6 bases). The germline V and J ends were trimmed by 1 base and 8 bases, with 15 bases remaining between them. Germline CDR1 reads SGDLS; CDR2 reads YYNGEE. The CDR3 is 15 residues long.